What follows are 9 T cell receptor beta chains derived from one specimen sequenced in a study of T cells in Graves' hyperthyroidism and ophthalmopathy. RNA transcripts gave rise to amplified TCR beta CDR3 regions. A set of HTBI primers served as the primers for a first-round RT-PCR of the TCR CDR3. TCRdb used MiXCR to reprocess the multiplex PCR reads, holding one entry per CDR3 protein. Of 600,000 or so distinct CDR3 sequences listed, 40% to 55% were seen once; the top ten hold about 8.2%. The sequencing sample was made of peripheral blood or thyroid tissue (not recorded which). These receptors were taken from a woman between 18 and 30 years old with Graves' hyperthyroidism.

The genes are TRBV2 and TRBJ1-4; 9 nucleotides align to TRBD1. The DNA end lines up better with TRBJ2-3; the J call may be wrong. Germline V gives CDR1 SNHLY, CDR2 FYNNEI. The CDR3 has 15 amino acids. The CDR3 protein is CASSLGQGWTDTQYF. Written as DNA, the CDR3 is TGTGCCAGCAGTCTAGGACAGGGGTGGACAGATACGCAGTATTTT.

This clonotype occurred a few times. The CDR3: CSVGDPVRAFF. CDR3 nucleotides: TGCAGCGTTGGGGACCCGGTGAGGGCTTTCTTT. The chain joins TRBV29-1 to TRBJ1-1; weak D call: TRBD1 (5 bases). The CDR3 sequence is 11 residues long. The germline gives CDR1 SQVTM, CDR2 ANQGSEA. V lost 4 bases and J lost 11, with 14 bases in between. The whole variable domain, filled in from reference TRBV29-1 and TRBJ1-1, reads SAVISQKPSRDICQRGTSLTIQCQVDSQVTMMFWYRQQPGQSLTLIATANQGSEATYESGFVIDKFPISRPNLTFSTLTVSNMSPEDSSIYLCSVGDPVRAFFGQGTRLTVV.

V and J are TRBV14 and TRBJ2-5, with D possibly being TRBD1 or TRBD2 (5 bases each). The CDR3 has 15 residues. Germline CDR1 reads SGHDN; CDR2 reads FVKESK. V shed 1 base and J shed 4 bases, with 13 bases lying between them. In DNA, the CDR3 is TGTGCCAGCAGCCAAGCGTCTCCGAGGGGAGAGACCCAGTACTTC. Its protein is CASSQASPRGETQYF.

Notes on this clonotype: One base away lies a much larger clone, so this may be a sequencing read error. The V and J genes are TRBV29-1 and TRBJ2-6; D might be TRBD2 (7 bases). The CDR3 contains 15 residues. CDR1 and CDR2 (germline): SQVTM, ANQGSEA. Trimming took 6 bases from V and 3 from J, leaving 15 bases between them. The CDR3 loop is CSVGGAGYGANVLTF. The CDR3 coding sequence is TGCAGCGTGGGGGGGGCAGGATATGGGGCCAACGTCCTGACTTTC.

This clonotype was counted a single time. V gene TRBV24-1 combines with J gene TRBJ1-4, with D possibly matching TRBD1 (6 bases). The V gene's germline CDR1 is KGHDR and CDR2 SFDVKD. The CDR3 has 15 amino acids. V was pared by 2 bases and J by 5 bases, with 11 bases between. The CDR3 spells CATSDSTGQNEKLFF. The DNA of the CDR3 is TGTGCCACCAGTGATTCGACAGGACAGAATGAAAAACTGTTTTTT.

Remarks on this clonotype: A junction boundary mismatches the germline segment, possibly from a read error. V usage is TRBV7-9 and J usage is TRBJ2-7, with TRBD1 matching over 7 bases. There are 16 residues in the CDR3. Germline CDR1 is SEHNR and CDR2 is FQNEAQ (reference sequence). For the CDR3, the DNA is TGTGCCAGCAGCCTAGCCCAGGGGGTTTACACCTACGAGCAGTACTTC. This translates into CASSLAQGVYTYEQYF.

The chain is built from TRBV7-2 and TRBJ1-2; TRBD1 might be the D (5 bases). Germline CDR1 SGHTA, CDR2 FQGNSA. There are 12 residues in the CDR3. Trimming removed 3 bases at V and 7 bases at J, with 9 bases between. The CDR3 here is CASSFQGFGYTF. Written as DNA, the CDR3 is TGTGCCAGCAGCTTTCAGGGTTTTGGCTACACCTTC.

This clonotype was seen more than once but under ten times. DNA for the CDR3: TGTGCCAGCAGCCTCATGCGGTTCTCCGGGGAGCTGTTTTTT. Translating gives CASSLMRFSGELFF. V usage is TRBV9 and J usage is TRBJ2-2; no definite D call. V gave up 4 bases and J gave up 6 bases, with 13 bases separating them. Germline values: CDR1 SGDLS, CDR2 YYNGEE. This CDR3 region has 14 residues.

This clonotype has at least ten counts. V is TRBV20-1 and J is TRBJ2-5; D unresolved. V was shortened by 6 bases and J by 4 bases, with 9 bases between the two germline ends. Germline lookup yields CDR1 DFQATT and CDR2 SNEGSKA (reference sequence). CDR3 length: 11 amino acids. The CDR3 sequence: CSAALRETQYF. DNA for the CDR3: TGCAGTGCAGCCCTGAGAGAGACCCAGTACTTC.